The 24 T cell receptor beta chains below all came from one sample that was sequenced in a study of blood T cell repertoires in COVID-19. Generated by immunoSEQ multiplex PCR, the TCRdb table keeps only in-frame clones and is missing some. The table records approximately 59,000 clones, around 85% of them present only once. What was sequenced was peripheral blood. These receptors were collected from a man in his forties with active COVID-19.

The chain carries TRBV29-1 and TRBJ2-7; D may be TRBD1 (6 bases). Deletions cut 4 bases from V and 6 bases from J, with 16 bases between. This CDR3 is built from 13 residues. CDR1 is SQVTM and CDR2 is ANQGSEA in the germline V gene. The CDR3 coding sequence is TGCAGCGTTGTCCACAGGGCTGTAGGCGAGCAGTACTTC. It yields the protein CSVVHRAVGEQYF.

V usage is TRBV2 and J usage is TRBJ1-1; maybe TRBD1 (5 bases). Looked up from germline, CDR1 is SNHLY and CDR2 is FYNNEI. The CDR3 has 12 amino acids. V was pared by 6 bases and J by 3 bases, with 8 bases between. CDR3 DNA: TGTGCCAGCAGAGGGACTTACACTGAAGCTTTCTTT. This sequence encodes CASRGTYTEAFF. The whole variable domain, filled in from reference TRBV2 and TRBJ1-1, reads EPEVTQTPSHQVTQMGQEVILRCVPISNHLYFYWYRQILGQKVEFLVSFYNNEISEKSEIFDDQFSVERPDGSNFTLKIRSTKLEDSAMYFCASRGTYTEAFFGQGTRLTVV.

The chain is built from TRBV14 and TRBJ1-6, with no clear D. V shed 2 bases and J shed 10 bases, with 9 bases lying between them. Germline loops: CDR1 SGHDN, CDR2 FVKESK. CDR3 length: 13 residues. The CDR3 DNA reads as TGTGCCAGCAGCCAAAGAGGGAGGTCACCCCTCCACTTT. Translated: CASSQRGRSPLHF.

The gene calls are TRBV6-5 and TRBJ1-5; a possible D gene is TRBD1 (5 bases). CDR1 is MNHEY, CDR2 SVGAGI, per germline. The CDR3 has 13 amino acids. V was pared by 8 bases and J by 6 bases, with 14 bases between. CDR3 coding DNA: TGTGCCAGCCGCGGGGGATCGGGTCAGCCCCAGCATTTT. It yields the protein CASRGGSGQPQHF.

The rearrangement links TRBV12-5 to TRBJ1-4; 8 bases match TRBD1. V dropped 6 bases and J dropped 6; count of bases not matched to a gene: 9. CDR3 size: 15 residues. CDR1 and CDR2 from the germline V gene are LGHNT and FRNRAP. CDR3 nucleotide sequence: TGTGCTAGTGGGAGACAGGGGTCGGGGGATGAAAAACTGTTTTTT. It yields the protein CASGRQGSGDEKLFF.

The chain uses TRBV29-1 and TRBJ1-2; a weak D match, TRBD1 (6 bases). Germline values: CDR1 SQVTM, CDR2 ANQGSEA. The CDR3 runs 12 residues. With 7 bases removed from V and 4 bases from J, the gap between germline ends came to 13 bases. This chain's CDR3 is CSAAGAAYGYTF. Written as DNA, the CDR3 is TGCAGCGCTGCGGGGGCCGCCTATGGCTACACCTTC.

The table lists this clone with a count of one. The chain uses TRBV2 and TRBJ2-3, with D possibly being TRBD2 (5 bases). V lost 5 bases to trimming and J lost 4 bases, with 19 bases between them. The germline CDR1 and CDR2 sequences are SNHLY and FYNNEI. The CDR3 sequence is 16 residues long. The CDR3 bases are TGTGCCAGCAGTTCCCTGGGCGGAGGCGGGTCAGATACGCAGTATTTT. This codes for CASSSLGGGGSDTQYF.

This chain uses TRBV5-4 with TRBJ2-7; a weak D match, TRBD1 (5 bases). CDR3 length equals 14 residues. The germline V gene has CDR1 SGHNT and CDR2 YYREEE (reference sequence). V was shortened by 0 bases and J by 2 bases, with 9 bases between the two germline ends. The CDR3 nucleotides read TGTGCCAGCAGCTTGGCGGAAGGGGCCTACGAGCAGTACTTC. Translating gives CASSLAEGAYEQYF.

As DNA, the CDR3 is TGTGCCAGCAGCAGTGGACTCCTTGGCAATGAGCAGTTCTTC. It specifies CASSSGLLGNEQFF. The J gene is TRBJ2-1, the V gene TRBV3-1 (or the pseudogene TRBV3-2); maybe TRBD2 (5 bases). V lost 5 bases, J lost 6 bases, and 14 bases lay in between. The CDR3 is made up of 14 amino acids. Germline CDR1 and CDR2: LGHDT and YNNKEL (reference sequence).

This chain connects TRBV18 to TRBJ2-7; 13 positions agree with TRBD2. V lost 3 bases and J lost 5; bases outside the gene matches: 7. The CDR3 covers 16 residues. Germline-derived CDR1 and CDR2 are KGHSH and LQKENI. The CDR3 loop is CASSPIRTSGSHEQYF. CDR3 coding DNA: TGTGCCAGCTCACCGATACGGACTAGCGGGAGCCACGAGCAGTACTTC.

The V gene is TRBV6-4, the J gene TRBJ1-5; 7 bases align to TRBD1. V shed 6 bases and J 5 bases; nucleotides not matched to a gene: 10. Germline assignment: CDR1 MRHNA and CDR2 SNTAGT. CDR3 length: 15 amino acids. CDR3 nucleotides: TGTGCCAGCAGAGGCCCGGGGACAGTACATCAGCCCCAGCATTTT. This gives the protein CASRGPGTVHQPQHF.

The rearrangement joins TRBV7-6 to TRBJ2-1; 10 bases map to TRBD2. The V segment lost 5 bases and the J segment 5 bases; nucleotides outside the gene matches: 6. Germline-derived CDR1 and CDR2 are SGHVS and FNYEAQ. This CDR3 is 15 amino acids long. CDR3 bases: TGTGCCAGCAGCCCCCGGACTAGCGGAGACAATGAGCAGTTCTTC. Protein product: CASSPRTSGDNEQFF.

The genes are TRBV20-1 and TRBJ2-7; D possibly corresponds to TRBD2 (5 bases). The CDR3 length is 10 residues. The germline gives CDR1 DFQATT, CDR2 SNEGSKA (reference sequence). Trimming removed 4 bases at V and 4 bases at J, with 5 bases between. The CDR3 is CSATGYEQYF. The CDR3 nucleotides are TGCAGTGCTACGGGATACGAGCAGTACTTC.

The chain is built from TRBV5-6 and TRBJ1-5; D unclear. Germline loops: CDR1 SGHDT, CDR2 YYEEEE. The V gene lost 4 bases and the J gene lost 2 bases, with 19 bases spanning the gap. CDR3 length: 17 amino acids. This CDR3 is CASSEMGGSQRNQPQHF. The CDR3 DNA is TGTGCCAGCAGCGAAATGGGAGGCAGCCAGCGCAATCAGCCCCAGCATTTT.

The chain links TRBV5-1 to TRBJ1-6; TRBD1 matches at 9 bases. The ends lost 0 bases at V and 5 bases at J; junction bases unmatched: 6. Germline assignment: CDR1 SGHRS and CDR2 YFSETQ. The CDR3 has 17 residues. The CDR3 nucleotides read TGCGCCAGCAGCTTGGAGGGACAGGGCTTGGATAATTCACCCCTCCACTTT. Translated, it gives CASSLEGQGLDNSPLHF.

V gene TRBV19 combines with J gene TRBJ1-6; D gene unclear. Germline loops: CDR1 LNHDA, CDR2 SQIVND (reference sequence). The CDR3 is 15 residues long. V gave up 2 bases and J gave up 9 bases, with 14 bases separating them. As DNA, the CDR3 is TGTGCCAGTAGTATAATGGCGCAGGAATCTTCACCCCTCCACTTT. Its protein product is CASSIMAQESSPLHF.

In DNA, the CDR3 is TGTGCCTGGAGTAACGGACTAGCGGACCTACGCGAGCAGTACTTC. Protein sequence: CAWSNGLADLREQYF. J is TRBJ2-7 and V is TRBV30; 10 bases fit TRBD2. Germline assignment: CDR1 GTSNPN and CDR2 SVGIG (reference sequence). The CDR3 length is 15 residues. The V segment lost 2 bases and the J segment 6 bases; nucleotides outside the gene matches: 10.

There are a few counts of this clone. CDR3 loop: CATSAGGTGELFF. CDR3 in DNA: TGTGCCACCAGTGCGGGGGGAACCGGGGAGCTGTTTTTT. V and J are TRBV24-1 and TRBJ2-2; 7 nucleotides line up with TRBD2. V lost 5 bases to trimming and J lost 5 bases; unmatched junction nucleotides: 1. This CDR3 contains 13 residues. CDR1 is KGHDR and CDR2 is SFDVKD in the germline V gene.

With regard to this clone: One junction end does not reproduce the germline sequence, and a read error may be involved. The chain links TRBV2 to TRBJ2-3, with 9 positions matching TRBD2. The CDR3 runs 16 residues. Germline loops: CDR1 SNHLY, CDR2 FYNNEI. CDR3 residues: CASSEVSGRVADTQYF. As DNA, the CDR3 is TGTGCCAGCAGCGAAGTTAGCGGGAGAGTAGCCGATACGCAGTATTTT.

V usage is TRBV7-3 and J usage is TRBJ1-1; 7 bases agree with TRBD1. With 4 bases clipped from V and 3 bases from J, the junction kept 8 bases outside the gene matches. From germline, CDR1 is SGHTA and CDR2 FQGTGA. There are 15 residues in the CDR3. The CDR3 is CASSSVGGRYTEAFF. The CDR3, as DNA: TGTGCCAGCAGCTCCGTAGGGGGCCGGTACACTGAAGCTTTCTTT. Complete variable domain (other parts from reference TRBV7-3 and TRBJ1-1): GAGVSQTPSNKVTEKGKYVELRCDPISGHTALYWYRQSLGQGPEFLIYFQGTGAADDSGLPNDRFFAVRPEGSVSTLKIQRTERGDSAVYLCASSSVGGRYTEAFFGQGTRLTVV.

This clone has more than one count but fewer than ten. V is TRBV6-1 and J is TRBJ2-3; 9 bases are shared with TRBD1. The V gene end was trimmed by 0 bases and the J gene end by 4 bases; junction bases not matched to a gene: 2. The CDR3 extends over 15 amino acids. CDR1 is MNHNS, CDR2 SASEGT, per germline. CDR3 region: CASSEARTGADTQYF. Written as DNA, the CDR3 is TGTGCCAGCAGTGAAGCGCGGACAGGGGCAGATACGCAGTATTTT.

The J gene is TRBJ2-5, the V gene TRBV7-2, with D possibly being TRBD1 (5 bases). Germline-derived CDR1 and CDR2 are SGHTA and FQGNSA. The CDR3 is 14 amino acids. V was trimmed by 1 base and J by 5 bases, leaving 11 bases between them. The chain's CDR3 is CASSLGGRAETQYF. DNA for the CDR3: TGTGCCAGCAGCTTAGGGGGCAGGGCGGAGACCCAGTACTTC.

This rearrangement joins TRBV18 to TRBJ2-1, with 11 bases fitting TRBD2. The CDR3 is 16 residues long. From germline, CDR1 is KGHSH and CDR2 LQKENI. Germline trimming cut 3 bases from V and 4 bases from J; bases unmatched to any gene: 5. Written as DNA, the CDR3 is TGTGCCAGCTCACCCACTAGCGGGAGAGGATACAATGAGCAGTTCTTC. Translating gives CASSPTSGRGYNEQFF. The full variable domain, with the rest looked up from reference TRBV18 and TRBJ2-1, is NAGVMQNPRHLVRRRGQEARLRCSPMKGHSHVYWYRQLPEEGLKFMVYLQKENIIDESGMPKERFSAEFPKEGPSILRIQQVVRGDSAAYFCASSPTSGRGYNEQFFGPGTRLTVL.

The chain is built from TRBV2 and TRBJ2-6, with 8 bases that match TRBD2. The CDR3 totals 18 residues. Germline V gene lookup returns CDR1 SNHLY and CDR2 FYNNEI. J lost 2 bases, V lost 2 bases, and 8 bases had no gene match. CDR3 residues: CASSEKIAGKPGANVLTF. The CDR3 DNA follows: TGTGCCAGCAGTGAAAAGATAGCGGGAAAACCTGGGGCCAACGTCCTGACTTTC.